This T cell receptor beta chain was profiled in a study of blood T cell repertoires in COVID-19. Turning to the study itself: The United States, Italy and Spain provided the acute and convalescent COVID-19 samples. The cDNA or gDNA used as material had been derived from T cells, B-cell-depleted T cells, or PBMCs.

Original processing notes: Amplified reference gene primers provided the basis for estimating nucleated cell counts. The assay was immunoSEQ multiplex PCR, and TCRdb's table has in-frame clones only and misses some. That table gives V, J and clone size, and the DNA gave D and trimming. Among nearly 200,000 clones listed, less than 90% were seen once. The germline V gene has CDR1 PRHDT and CDR2 FYEKMQ (reference sequence). The trim removed 1 base at V and 7 bases at J, leaving 8 bases unmatched. The CDR3 is made up of 15 amino acids. The rearrangement uses TRBV13 and TRBJ2-5, with TRBD1 identical over 8 bases. This receptor was taken from a woman aged 65 to 85 with acute or convalescent COVID-19. The specimen was peripheral blood. The CDR3 spells CASSLVSGTGPTQYF. Written as DNA, the CDR3 is TGTGCCAGCAGCTTAGTCTCCGGGACAGGTCCGACCCAGTACTTC.